The 11 T cell receptor beta chains listed next were all sequenced from one sample in a study of spatial heterogeneity in lung cancer. Described time point: sample taken at primary tumor resection. Unsorted samples of tumor, nontumor lung or frozen PBMC had their whole RNA sequenced. Each CDR3 protein gets one entry after TCRdb re-called the 5' RACE reads with MiXCR. The sample records some 83,000 distinct CDR3 sequences, approximately 21% being singletons. Here the sequenced sample was PBMCs, taken at surgery. These receptor sequences come from a male donor with early-stage non-small cell lung cancer.

This clonotype was counted a few times. V gene TRBV19 combines with J gene TRBJ2-3, with TRBD2 matching over 8 bases. The CDR3 is made up of 15 amino acids. J gave up 2 bases and V 2 bases, and 3 bases lay outside the gene matches. Germline assignment: CDR1 LNHDA and CDR2 SQIVND (reference sequence). In DNA form, the CDR3 reads TGTGCCAGTAGTATAACTAGCGGATTCACAGATACGCAGTATTTT. This sequence encodes CASSITSGFTDTQYF.

In its sample, this clonotype was seen a few times. The rearrangement uses TRBV5-1 and TRBJ2-5; the D is unclear. The CDR3 sequence is 16 residues long. Germline-derived CDR1 and CDR2 are SGHRS and YFSETQ. Trimming removed 4 bases from V and 1 base from J, with 17 bases in between. The CDR3 loop is CASSPSPERTQETQYF. Written as DNA, the CDR3 is TGCGCCAGCAGCCCTTCACCAGAAAGAACCCAAGAGACCCAGTACTTC. The full variable domain, in which reference TRBV5-1 and TRBJ2-5 provide the parts outside the CDR3, is KAGVTQTPRYLIKTRGQQVTLSCSPISGHRSVSWYQQTPGQGLQFLFEYFSETQRNKGNFPGRFSGRQFSNSRSEMNVSTLELGDSALYLCASSPSPERTQETQYFGPGTRLLVL.

This clonotype was observed a few times. This chain connects TRBV6-1 to TRBJ1-5; D might be TRBD1 (5 bases). V was trimmed by 3 bases and J by 4 bases, leaving 13 bases between them. The CDR3 is 15 residues long. The germline V gene has CDR1 MNHNS and CDR2 SASEGT. The CDR3 DNA reads as TGTGCCAGCAGTGACCGGGACGGATTAAATCAGCCCCAGCATTTT. Translation: CASSDRDGLNQPQHF.

The chain carries TRBV4-2 and TRBJ1-2, with D unresolved. V lost 0 bases and J lost 2, with 10 bases in between. CDR3 length: 15 amino acids. Germline lookup yields CDR1 LGHNA and CDR2 YNFKEQ. CDR3 sequence (DNA): TGTGCCAGCAGCCAAGATCTTGGTCAGAACTATGGCTACACCTTC. Translation gives CASSQDLGQNYGYTF.

The chain employs TRBV12-3 or TRBV12-4 and TRBJ2-7; TRBD2 aligns across 7 bases. This CDR3 contains 15 residues. Unmatched junction bases numbered 7, after V lost 5 bases and J lost 0 bases. The CDR3 nucleotides read TGTGCCAGCAGTCCGAGCGGGGTAAGCTCCTACGAGCAGTACTTC. It encodes CASSPSGVSSYEQYF.

This chain uses TRBV12-3 or TRBV12-4 with TRBJ2-1; D is perhaps TRBD1 or TRBD2 (5 bases each). V was trimmed by 4 bases and J by 15 bases, leaving 13 bases between them. The CDR3 contains 11 residues. The CDR3 DNA reads as TGTGCCAGCAGTTCCCTAGGGGAGATGTTCTTC. Translation: CASSSLGEMFF.

This sequence joins TRBV20-1 and TRBJ1-1, with 8 positions matching TRBD1. In germline, CDR1 is DFQATT, CDR2 SNEGSKA (reference sequence). With 2 bases clipped from V and 6 bases from J, the junction kept 8 bases outside the gene matches. The CDR3 is made up of 14 amino acids. The DNA of the CDR3 is TGCAGTGCTAGAATGTCGGACAGGGTAGCTGAAGCTTTCTTT. Translation: CSARMSDRVAEAFF.

This clonotype was recorded many times. The rearrangement joins TRBV11-2 to TRBJ2-3; 9 nucleotides align to TRBD1. The CDR3 consists of 14 residues. Trimming at V came to 5 bases and at J to 3 bases, leaving 3 bases not matched to a gene. From germline, CDR1 is SGHAT and CDR2 FQNNGV. The CDR3 reads CASSPGQGTDTQYF. In nucleotides, the CDR3 is TGTGCCAGCAGCCCCGGACAGGGGACAGATACGCAGTATTTT.

The rearrangement uses TRBV5-1 and TRBJ2-5; D gene ambiguous. The CDR3 is made up of 15 amino acids. Per germline, CDR1 SGHRS and CDR2 YFSETQ. Trimming shortened V by 0 bases and J by 1 base, and 10 bases separated the two germline ends. The CDR3 region has the DNA TGCGCCAGCAGCTTGGGTTACGTCCCCCAAGAGACCCAGTACTTC. Its protein product is CASSLGYVPQETQYF.

V usage is TRBV18 and J usage is TRBJ2-2; D is unclear. CDR3 size: 15 residues. Trimming shortened V by 2 bases and J by 1 base, and 8 bases separated the two germline ends. Germline lookup yields CDR1 KGHSH and CDR2 LQKENI. The CDR3 reads CASSPTDGNTGELFF. CDR3 bases: TGTGCCAGCTCACCAACAGACGGGAACACCGGGGAGCTGTTTTTT.

This clonotype was observed a few times. This chain uses TRBV30 with TRBJ1-1; D is unclear. Germline CDR1 GTSNPN, CDR2 SVGIG (reference sequence). There are 12 residues in the CDR3. V was shortened by 3 bases and J by 10 bases, with 15 bases between the two germline ends. Here the CDR3 DNA reads TGTGCCTGGAGCAAGTCCAGCAGACCAGCTTTCTTT. It translates to CAWSKSSRPAFF.